The 6 T cell receptor beta chains below were found in one sample sequenced in a study of cytomegalovirus exposure and HLA in healthy donors (dated by TCRdb to about 2017). Libraries were built with the immunoSEQ multiplex PCR assay. A mixture of 60 forward primers for TCR Vbeta segments and 13 reverse primers for TCR Jbeta segments was used in the multiplex PCR. Not all clones reach the TCRdb copy of this immuneACCESS table, which keeps in-frame sequences only. Checked studies attribute under half of the gap to unresolved V genes and leave the rest unexplained. Across this sample there are 100,000 to 150,000 clones, with roughly 71% seen only once. Around 3.9% of the sample goes to the ten largest clones. Material for sequencing was PBMCs. All receptors derive from a woman between 50 and 59 years old in good health and CMV-seropositive.

The gene calls are TRBV7-6 and TRBJ2-2; no reliable D call. The germline V and J ends were trimmed by 4 bases and 4 bases, with 4 bases remaining between them. Germline V gene lookup returns CDR1 SGHVS and CDR2 FNYEAQ. The CDR3 sequence is 12 residues long. The CDR3 nucleotides read TGTGCCAGCAGCTCGGGCACCGGGGAGCTGTTTTTT. Residues: CASSSGTGELFF.

CDR3 amino acids: CASSPPGTGDEKLFF. Here the CDR3 DNA reads TGTGCCAGCAGCCCACCCGGGACAGGGGATGAAAAACTGTTTTTT. V and J are TRBV4-2 and TRBJ1-4; 10 positions match TRBD1. Germline loops: CDR1 LGHNA, CDR2 YNFKEQ. CDR3 length equals 15 residues. After removal of 4 bases from V and 6 bases from J, the junction contained 5 bases not matched to a gene.

The rearrangement joins TRBV30 to TRBJ1-2; 8 bases fit TRBD1. This CDR3 region has 12 residues. Germline V gene sequence: CDR1 GTSNPN, CDR2 SVGIG (reference sequence). Trimming at V came to 2 bases and at J to 5 bases, leaving 1 base not matched to a gene. This chain's CDR3 is CAWSTGGYGYTF. The CDR3 nucleotides are TGTGCCTGGAGTACAGGGGGTTATGGCTACACCTTC. Complete variable domain (other parts from reference TRBV30 and TRBJ1-2): SQTIHQWPATLVQPVGSPLSLECTVEGTSNPNLYWYRQAAGRGLQLLFYSVGIGQISSEVPQNLSASRPQDRQFILSSKKLLLSDSGFYLCAWSTGGYGYTFGSGTRLTVV.

This chain connects TRBV27 to TRBJ2-4; TRBD2 agrees at 9 bases. The CDR3 length is 15 residues. Unmatched junction bases numbered 5, after V lost 0 bases and J lost 8 bases. In germline, CDR1 is MNHEY, CDR2 SMNVEV (reference sequence). The DNA for the CDR3 is TGTGCCAGCAGTTTATCGGCGGGGGGGGCTTACATTCAGTACTTC. It codes for CASSLSAGGAYIQYF.

This clone has just one count. The chain carries TRBV4-1 and TRBJ1-2; no clear D. The CDR3 spans 14 residues. Per the germline V gene, CDR1 is MGHRA and CDR2 is YSYEKL. With 1 base removed from V and 4 bases from J, the gap between germline ends came to 10 bases. CDR3 residues: CASSQGPGTYGYTF. DNA for the CDR3: TGCGCCAGCAGCCAAGGTCCAGGCACCTATGGCTACACCTTC.

This clone turned up a few times. CDR3 coding DNA: TGTGCCAGCCACTGGAACACTGAAGCTTTCTTT. It codes for CASHWNTEAFF. The chain joins TRBV2 to TRBJ1-1; D is undetermined. CDR1 is SNHLY and CDR2 is FYNNEI in the germline V gene. Trimming removed 8 bases from V and 1 base from J, with 5 bases in between. The CDR3 is 11 amino acids.